This T cell receptor beta chain was retrieved from a study of blood T cells in healthy people across ages. At the level of the study: Per two T cells, about one barcoded beta molecule was captured through template switching.

In this sample, this clonotype turned up many times. Relative to the germline gene, one junction end is altered; a read error may explain this. The CDR3 has 13 amino acids. Germline assignment: CDR1 SSHAT and CDR2 FNYEAQ (reference sequence). Samples each had at least 6 micrograms of total RNA extracted. Using a J-beta primer mix together with a sample-barcoded 5' primer, a second PCR was run for roughly 7 to 11 cycles. Each CDR3 protein is one row after TCRdb ran MiXCR on the 5' RACE reads. In the table there are roughly 1,000,000 distinct CDR3 sequences, less than 25% of which are singletons. The sample was also linked to a second study, of T cells of mothers and their children. This second study says: The sample comes from fewer than 10 healthy Caucasian donors: mothers and children. The cDNA synthesis received all extracted RNA, at around 1.6 ug per 15 ul.

The receptor was isolated from a girl aged 2-15 years in good health. The sequenced sample was blood. The V call is TRBV7-7, the J call TRBJ2-3, with 8 bases lining up with TRBD2. The CDR3 DNA reads as TGTGCTAGCAGCGGGGGCTACACAGATACGCAGTATTTT. Protein sequence: CASSGGYTDTQYF.